Below are 31 T cell receptor beta chains sequenced from a single sample in a study of T cell responses to AZD1222 COVID-19 vaccine. Produced via immunoSEQ multiplex PCR; TCRdb's table is partial and in-frame only. The sample lists roughly 130,000 clones; roughly 91% were seen once. The sample was peripheral blood, taken on day 0 of AZD1222 vaccination. The receptors were gathered from an adult in good health.

Only one count was recorded for this clone. This chain uses TRBV6-2 or TRBV6-3 with TRBJ1-5; D remains unclear. V was clipped by 2 bases and J by 4 bases, with 12 bases between them. The CDR3 is 15 amino acids. The germline gives CDR1 MNHEY, CDR2 SVGEGT. The CDR3 loop is CASSYGVVGNQPQHF. The DNA of the CDR3 is TGTGCCAGCAGTTACGGGGTTGTGGGGAATCAGCCCCAGCATTTT.

This chain joins TRBV10-3 and TRBJ1-1; D uncertain. The V and J ends lost 3 bases and 1 base respectively, with 6 bases between them. The CDR3 has 13 residues. Germline V lookup: CDR1 ENHRY, CDR2 SYGVKD. The CDR3 protein is CAISDPTNTEAFF. CDR3 bases: TGTGCCATCAGTGACCCCACGAACACTGAAGCTTTCTTT.

This sequence joins TRBV6-5 and TRBJ1-6; D gene unclear. This CDR3 contains 14 residues. Germline CDR1 is MNHEY and CDR2 is SVGAGI. V lost 4 bases, J lost 4 bases, and 8 bases lay in between. The CDR3 DNA follows: TGTGCCAGCAGTTCAGCAGCGTATAATTCACCCCTCCACTTT. This translates into CASSSAAYNSPLHF.

V and J are TRBV7-9 and TRBJ2-7; 7 bases are a match to TRBD1. The germline CDR1 and CDR2 sequences are SEHNR and FQNEAQ (reference sequence). The CDR3 extends over 14 amino acids. J lost 5 bases, V lost 6 bases, and 10 bases had no gene match. The CDR3: CASRNTGERDEQYF. In nucleotides, the CDR3 is TGTGCCAGCAGAAACACAGGGGAACGAGACGAGCAGTACTTC. The complete variable domain, with remaining parts taken from reference TRBV7-9 and TRBJ2-7, reads DTGVSQNPRHKITKRGQNVTFRCDPISEHNRLYWYRQTLGQGPEFLTYFQNEAQLEKSRLLSDRFSAERPKGSFSTLEIQRTEQGDSAMYLCASRNTGERDEQYFGPGTRLTVT.

A word on this clone: At one of its ends the junction is not consistent with the germline gene, which may arise from a read error. This chain links TRBV19 with TRBJ2-1, with TRBD2 matching over 9 bases. The V gene's germline CDR1 is LNHDA and CDR2 SQIVND (reference sequence). The CDR3 spans 14 residues. The CDR3 sequence is CASNGGRAYNEQFF. Here the CDR3 DNA reads TGTGCCAGTAACGGCGGGAGGGCCTATAATGAGCAGTTCTTC.

The chain joins TRBV4-1 to TRBJ2-2; D perhaps matches TRBD2 (6 bases). The germline V gene has CDR1 MGHRA and CDR2 YSYEKL. The CDR3 is made up of 15 amino acids. Trimming shortened V by 2 bases and J by 4 bases, and 11 bases separated the two germline ends. The CDR3 coding sequence is TGCGCCAGCAGCCAAACGGGAGTCGGCACCGGGGAGCTGTTTTTT. Translation: CASSQTGVGTGELFF.

This sequence joins TRBV18 and TRBJ1-6; D is perhaps TRBD1 (6 bases). Germline assignment: CDR1 KGHSH and CDR2 LQKENI. The CDR3 is made up of 16 amino acids. V was shortened by 3 bases and J by 6 bases, with 15 bases between the two germline ends. The CDR3 bases are TGTGCCAGCTCACCGCCCACAGGGAAACTTAATTCACCCCTCCACTTT. It is translated as CASSPPTGKLNSPLHF.

Only one count was recorded for this clone. The chain links TRBV18 to TRBJ2-3, with a tentative D call TRBD2 (5 bases). The germline CDR1 and CDR2 sequences are KGHSH and LQKENI. V was cut by 2 bases and J by 1 base, with 19 bases left in between. CDR3 size: 18 residues. The CDR3 coding sequence is TGTGCCAGCTCACCAGTACTAGATACTCCCGACCGCACAGATACGCAGTATTTT. Translation gives CASSPVLDTPDRTDTQYF.

The V call is TRBV10-1, the J call TRBJ2-5; D gene ambiguous. The CDR3 totals 11 residues. Per the germline V gene, CDR1 is WNHNN and CDR2 is SYGVQD (reference sequence). Trimming removed 11 bases at V and 1 base at J, with 8 bases between. CDR3 in amino acids: CARYFQETQYF. CDR3 DNA sequence: TGCGCCCGGTACTTCCAAGAGACCCAGTACTTC.

This sequence joins TRBV2 and TRBJ2-3; D is unclear. The CDR3 is 11 amino acids. The V end was cut by 8 bases, the J end by 0 bases, with 3 bases between. Germline loops: CDR1 SNHLY, CDR2 FYNNEI. DNA for the CDR3: TGTGCCAGCGAAAGCACAGATACGCAGTATTTT. Amino acid sequence: CASESTDTQYF.

The chain links TRBV18 to TRBJ1-1; D unclear. In germline, CDR1 is KGHSH, CDR2 LQKENI. CDR3 length equals 13 residues. Trimming left V 5 bases short and J 1 base short, with 8 bases between. The CDR3 loop is CASSSQRNTEAFF. CDR3 sequence (DNA): TGTGCCAGCTCATCGCAGAGGAACACTGAAGCTTTCTTT.

This chain links TRBV7-9 with TRBJ2-1, with 13 bases fitting TRBD2. The ends lost 5 bases at V and 0 bases at J; junction bases unmatched: 10. CDR1 and CDR2 from the germline V gene are SEHNR and FQNEAQ (reference sequence). CDR3 length equals 19 residues. The CDR3 sequence: CASSASRTSGRGSYNEQFF. In DNA, the CDR3 is TGTGCCAGCAGCGCCTCTAGGACTAGCGGGAGAGGCTCCTACAATGAGCAGTTCTTC.

The V and J genes are TRBV7-8 and TRBJ2-3; D is uncertain. The germline V gene encodes CDR1 SGHVS and CDR2 FQNEAQ. This CDR3 comprises 13 residues. Trimming took 5 bases from V and 0 from J, leaving 6 bases between them. DNA for the CDR3: TGTGCCAGCAGCGTAACTAGCACAGATACGCAGTATTTT. Its protein product is CASSVTSTDTQYF.

In its sample, this clone was seen once. The chain combines TRBV5-4 with TRBJ2-5; 7 nucleotides agree with TRBD2. Unmatched junction bases numbered 5, after V lost 4 bases and J lost 5 bases. Germline-derived CDR1 and CDR2 are SGHNT and YYREEE (reference sequence). This CDR3 has 13 amino acids. The CDR3 sequence: CASSGGLVETQYF. CDR3 DNA sequence: TGTGCCAGCAGCGGTGGACTAGTGGAGACCCAGTACTTC. The full variable domain, rest sourced from reference TRBV5-4 and TRBJ2-5, is ETGVTQSPTHLIKTRGQQVTLRCSSQSGHNTVSWYQQALGQGPQFIFQYYREEENGRGNFPPRFSGLQFPNYSSELNVNALELDDSALYLCASSGGLVETQYFGPGTRLLVL.

This clone has just one count. The V and J genes are TRBV5-1 and TRBJ1-2; D gene unclear. V lost 0 bases and J 0 bases, leaving 9 bases between the germline ends. The CDR3 has 15 amino acids. Germline CDR1 SGHRS, CDR2 YFSETQ. CDR3 residues: CASSLVPGTNYGYTF. The DNA of the CDR3 is TGCGCCAGCAGCTTGGTCCCGGGAACTAACTATGGCTACACCTTC.

The rearrangement joins TRBV5-1 to TRBJ1-4, with D tentatively TRBD1 (6 bases). CDR1 is SGHRS and CDR2 is YFSETQ in the germline V gene. The CDR3 runs to 19 residues. V lost 2 bases and J 0 bases, leaving 20 bases between the germline ends. CDR3 protein: CASSFRGSLTISTNEKLFF. The CDR3 region has the DNA TGCGCCAGCAGCTTCAGGGGCAGCTTGACGATCTCAACTAATGAAAAACTGTTTTTT.

This clone has more than one count but fewer than ten. This rearrangement joins TRBV3-1 (or the pseudogene TRBV3-2) to TRBJ1-1; 8 nucleotides match TRBD1. V lost 0 bases, J lost 5 bases, and 2 bases stayed unmatched. This CDR3 spans 14 amino acids. CDR1 is LGHDT and CDR2 is YNNKEL in the germline V gene (reference sequence). CDR3 loop: CASSQDYRGTEAFF. The CDR3 DNA follows: TGTGCCAGCAGCCAAGACTACAGGGGGACTGAAGCTTTCTTT.

This chain uses TRBV6-5 with TRBJ2-7; D tentatively reads TRBD1 or TRBD2 (5 bases each). Trimming took 0 bases from V and 7 from J, leaving 19 bases between them. Germline V gene lookup returns CDR1 MNHEY and CDR2 SVGAGI. The CDR3 is made up of 16 amino acids. The CDR3 here is CASSYSSKQETGEQYF. The CDR3 coding sequence is TGTGCCAGCAGTTACTCGTCGAAACAGGAGACGGGGGAGCAGTACTTC.

The chain has TRBV6-5 and TRBJ2-7; weak D call: TRBD2 (5 bases). CDR3 size: 13 residues. Trimming left V 3 bases short and J 2 bases short, with 8 bases between. The germline V gene has CDR1 MNHEY and CDR2 SVGAGI. The CDR3 loop reads CASSYRGTYEQYF. CDR3 coding DNA: TGTGCCAGCAGTTATCGGGGAACCTACGAGCAGTACTTC.

The rearrangement links TRBV5-1 to TRBJ2-6, with unresolved D. Germline V gene lookup returns CDR1 SGHRS and CDR2 YFSETQ. V gave up 0 bases and J gave up 0 bases, with 4 bases separating them. The CDR3 is 15 residues long. The CDR3 region is CASSLGDSGANVLTF. DNA for the CDR3: TGCGCCAGCAGCTTGGGGGACTCTGGGGCCAACGTCCTGACTTTC.

This clone was recorded once. The chain is built from TRBV7-2 and TRBJ2-2; D possibly matches TRBD1 or TRBD2 (5 bases each). CDR3 length: 15 amino acids. Germline V gives CDR1 SGHTA, CDR2 FQGNSA. Trimming took off 1 base at V and 1 base at J, with 7 bases between the two ends. CDR3 nucleotide sequence: TGTGCCAGCAGCTTAGAGGGACGGAACACCGGGGAGCTGTTTTTT. This gives the protein CASSLEGRNTGELFF. Full variable domain (rest looked up from reference TRBV7-2 and TRBJ2-2): GAGVSQSPSNKVTEKGKDVELRCDPISGHTALYWYRQSLGQGLEFLIYFQGNSAPDKSGLPSDRFSAERTGGSVSTLTIQRTQQEDSAVYLCASSLEGRNTGELFFGEGSRLTVL.

This rearrangement joins TRBV27 to TRBJ1-6, with D possibly being TRBD1 (6 bases). The CDR3 length is 16 residues. Germline CDR1 reads MNHEY; CDR2 reads SMNVEV (reference sequence). The V end lost 5 bases, the J end lost 10 bases, and 21 bases lay between the germline ends. CDR3 in amino acids: CASSNRQARDISPLHF. The CDR3 DNA reads TGTGCCAGCAGTAATCGACAGGCTAGGGATATCTCACCCCTCCACTTT.

This CDR3 is CASSSSGSGSNEQFF. The CDR3 nucleotides read TGCGCCAGCAGCTCCTCGGGTAGCGGGAGCAATGAGCAGTTCTTC. The chain joins TRBV5-1 to TRBJ2-1; 9 bases map to TRBD2. The CDR3 has 15 residues. The V and J ends lost 3 bases and 6 bases, in that order; junction bases with no gene match: 7. The V gene's germline CDR1 is SGHRS and CDR2 YFSETQ.

V usage is TRBV18 and J usage is TRBJ1-1, with a tentative D call TRBD1 (5 bases). This CDR3 has 13 amino acids. Deletions cut 10 bases from V and 5 bases from J, with 17 bases between. Germline V gives CDR1 KGHSH, CDR2 LQKENI. For the CDR3, the DNA is TGTGCCACAGGGAACCTCCTCTCGACTGAAGCTTTCTTT. It codes for CATGNLLSTEAFF.

This rearrangement joins TRBV4-3 to TRBJ1-4; unclear D gene. Trimming took off 0 bases at V and 3 bases at J, with 8 bases between the two ends. Germline V CDR1 and CDR2: LGHNA, YSLEER. The CDR3 is 15 residues long. DNA of the CDR3: TGCGCCAGCAGCCAAGATTCGCAGCCTAATGAAAAACTGTTTTTT. Translated, it gives CASSQDSQPNEKLFF.

The chain is built from TRBV15 and TRBJ1-4; D gene unclear. Trimming removed 0 bases from V and 4 bases from J, with 12 bases in between. Germline lookup yields CDR1 LNHNV and CDR2 YYDKDF (reference sequence). The CDR3 contains 16 residues. The CDR3 here is CATSRDPRSGNEKLFF. The CDR3 region has the DNA TGTGCCACCAGCAGAGATCCCCGATCCGGTAATGAAAAACTGTTTTTT.

The chain recombines TRBV19 with TRBJ2-1; a weak D match, TRBD2 (7 bases). Germline V gene lookup returns CDR1 LNHDA and CDR2 SQIVND (reference sequence). V was clipped by 7 bases and J by 7 bases, with 17 bases between them. There are 14 residues in the CDR3. In nucleotides, the CDR3 is TGTGCCAGTACTTCTGGGGGGGCCAGTAATGAGCAGTTCTTC. It codes for CASTSGGASNEQFF.

The chain is built from TRBV6-5 and TRBJ2-7; a weak D match, TRBD2 (6 bases). This CDR3 comprises 13 residues. Trimming left V 6 bases short and J 4 bases short, with 13 bases between. Germline values: CDR1 MNHEY, CDR2 SVGAGI. CDR3 loop: CASSWDGGYEQYF. CDR3 nucleotide sequence: TGTGCCAGCAGCTGGGACGGGGGATACGAGCAGTACTTC.

The chain is built from TRBV5-1 and TRBJ1-1; possibly TRBD1 for D (6 bases). Germline values: CDR1 SGHRS, CDR2 YFSETQ. This CDR3 contains 16 residues. The V gene lost 2 bases and the J gene lost 0 bases, with 14 bases spanning the gap. In DNA form, the CDR3 reads TGCGCCAGCAGCTTTGGGGGCAGGGCCATGAACACTGAAGCTTTCTTT. Protein product: CASSFGGRAMNTEAFF.

The gene calls are TRBV27 and TRBJ1-5, with D uncertain. Germline CDR1 MNHEY, CDR2 SMNVEV (reference sequence). The CDR3 loop spans 12 amino acids. V gave up 7 bases and J gave up 9 bases, with 13 bases separating them. The CDR3 region has the DNA TGTGCCAGCAAAGAGCTGTCCGGGCCCCAGCATTTT. Its protein product is CASKELSGPQHF.

CDR3 sequence: CASSPDSINYGYTF. Here the CDR3 DNA reads TGTGCCAGTAGTCCGGATTCAATTAACTATGGCTACACCTTC. This sequence joins TRBV19 and TRBJ1-2; D gene ambiguous. Germline-derived CDR1 and CDR2 are LNHDA and SQIVND (reference sequence). This CDR3 is built from 14 residues. V gave up 5 bases and J gave up 1 base, with 11 bases separating them. The whole variable domain, filled in from reference TRBV19 and TRBJ1-2, reads DGGITQSPKYLFRKEGQNVTLSCEQNLNHDAMYWYRQDPGQGLRLIYYSQIVNDFQKGDIAEGYSVSREKKESFPLTVTSAQKNPTAFYLCASSPDSINYGYTFGSGTRLTVV.